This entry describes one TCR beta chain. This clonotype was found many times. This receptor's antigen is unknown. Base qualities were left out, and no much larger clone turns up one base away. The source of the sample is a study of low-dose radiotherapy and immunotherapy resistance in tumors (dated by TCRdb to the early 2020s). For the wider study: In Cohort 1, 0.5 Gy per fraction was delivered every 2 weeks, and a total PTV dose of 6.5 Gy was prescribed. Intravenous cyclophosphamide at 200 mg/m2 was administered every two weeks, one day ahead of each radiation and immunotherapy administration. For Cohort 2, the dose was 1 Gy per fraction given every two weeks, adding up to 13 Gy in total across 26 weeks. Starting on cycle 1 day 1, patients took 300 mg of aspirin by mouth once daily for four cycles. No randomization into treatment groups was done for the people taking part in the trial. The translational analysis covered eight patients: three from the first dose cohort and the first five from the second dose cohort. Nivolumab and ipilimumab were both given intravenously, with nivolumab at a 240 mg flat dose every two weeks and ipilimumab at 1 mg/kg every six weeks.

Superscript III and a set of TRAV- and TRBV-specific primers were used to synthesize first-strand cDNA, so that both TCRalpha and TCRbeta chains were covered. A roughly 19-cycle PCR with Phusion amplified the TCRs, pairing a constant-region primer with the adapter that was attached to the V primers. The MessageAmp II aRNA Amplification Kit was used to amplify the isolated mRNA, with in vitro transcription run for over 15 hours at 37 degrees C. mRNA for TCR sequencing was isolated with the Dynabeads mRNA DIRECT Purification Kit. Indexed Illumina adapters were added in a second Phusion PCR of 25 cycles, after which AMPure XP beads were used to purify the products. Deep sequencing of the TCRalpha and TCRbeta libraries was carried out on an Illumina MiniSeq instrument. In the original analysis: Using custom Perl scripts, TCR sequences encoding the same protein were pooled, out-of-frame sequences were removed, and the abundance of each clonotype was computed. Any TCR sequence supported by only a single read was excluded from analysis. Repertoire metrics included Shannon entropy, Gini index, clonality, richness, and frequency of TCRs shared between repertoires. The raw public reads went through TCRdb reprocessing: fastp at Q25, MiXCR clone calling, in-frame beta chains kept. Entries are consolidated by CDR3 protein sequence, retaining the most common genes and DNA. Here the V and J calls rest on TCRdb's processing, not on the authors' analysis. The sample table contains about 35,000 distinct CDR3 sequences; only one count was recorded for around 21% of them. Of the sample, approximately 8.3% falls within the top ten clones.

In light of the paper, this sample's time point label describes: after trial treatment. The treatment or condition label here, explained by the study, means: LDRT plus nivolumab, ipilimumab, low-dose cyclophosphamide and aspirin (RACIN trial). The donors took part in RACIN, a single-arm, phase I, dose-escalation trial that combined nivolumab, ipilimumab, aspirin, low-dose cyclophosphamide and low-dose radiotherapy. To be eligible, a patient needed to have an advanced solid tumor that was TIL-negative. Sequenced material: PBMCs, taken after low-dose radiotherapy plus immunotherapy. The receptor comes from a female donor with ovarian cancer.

CDR3 reads: CASSIGRLAGSSYNEQFF. Here is the DNA: TGTGCCAGTAGTATCGGGAGACTAGCGGGGAGCTCCTACAATGAGCAGTTCTTC. The V gene is TRBV19 and the J gene is TRBJ2-1, with 11 junctional bases fitting TRBD2. For CDR1 and CDR2, the germline V gene (reference sequence) lists LNHDA and SQIVND. The CDR3 spans 18 residues, from the cysteine through the phenylalanine. The entry retains the CDR3 DNA only, 54 bases that are in frame from base 1. Ends trimmed: V by 3 bases, J by 0 bases; bases unmatched to a gene: 7.